This T cell receptor (beta chain) is drawn from a study of T cell responses to AZD1222 COVID-19 vaccine listed by TCRdb under 2021. With respect to the entire study: TCR sequencing covered 233 trial participants: about 210 given two doses of AZD1222 and approximately 25 given two doses of MenACWY control vaccine. Enrollment into the trials was organized by age into subgroups of 18-55, 56-69 and 70-plus years, and those subgroups contained roughly 150, 30 and 60 TCR-sequenced participants, respectively. General study outcomes and caveats: Nearly half of unique spike-specific TCRs reportedly recognized epitopes outside regions mutated in the B.1.351 and B.1.1.7 variants. Because no day 14 peak-response samples were available, repertoires were characterized only after the peak T cell response. Participants were mostly white British and included more females than males, and it was suggested by the authors that clonal diversity may have been underestimated. After two AZD1222 doses, spike-specific TCR breadth and depth were significantly higher than at day 0 and than in MenACWY recipients. The 56-69-year group was small, and its depth increase did not reach significance, likely because of low power. The whole spike protein was spanned by vaccine-associated CD4 TCRs, and dominant responses were seen in regions 160-218 and 743-854. Conclusions about previously exposed vaccinees are limited, since just five to seven AZD1222 recipients were seropositive for SARS-CoV-2 at baseline.

The sample's time point, from its label and the paper: about 28 days (+/-7) after the second vaccine dose. AZD1222 recipients with second doses at about 4 weeks or about 12 weeks were pooled, because spike-specific TCR depth and breadth did not differ between schedules. Vaccinee samples were obtained from the UK trials COV001 and COV002, which included a single-blind randomized controlled phase 2/3 trial of AZD1222 (ChAdOx1 nCoV-19) in healthy adults. For TCRbeta chain sequencing, PBMC samples from trial participants were taken at day 0 and at day 28 after the second dose. The CDR3 regions of human TCRbeta chains were analyzed by immunosequencing. As for the original processing: Repertoire TCRs were checked for matches against a reference library of SARS-CoV-2-specific TCRs that had been generated using the MIRA antigen-specificity platform. Breadth was defined as the fraction of unique TCRs that were SARS-CoV-2-associated, and depth was defined as the fraction of total T cells that were SARS-CoV-2-associated. Using the MIRA data, every spike-specific TCR was mapped to the spike region that the TCR reacted to and assigned to either a CD4 or a CD8 class. Log10-transformed breadth and depth values were compared by one-way ANOVA with Sidak's multiple comparisons tests. The clones in this table, taken by TCRdb from immuneACCESS, are in-frame only. Not every clone is retained; where verified, under half of the shortfall comes from an unresolved V gene, and the cause of the rest is unknown. V, J and clone size reflect that table, while D and trimming were determined from the DNA. The sample profile shows roughly 150,000 clones; approximately 91% of them were found once. About 4% of the sample belongs to the ten largest clones.

For this clone: The target of this receptor is not known. No much larger clone exists at a distance of one base, and base qualities are not known.

Sequencing used peripheral blood, obtained 28 days after the second AZD1222 dose. This TCR was recovered from an adult who received the AZD1222 COVID-19 vaccine.

The CDR3 is CASSEELWGGVWANVLTF. The DNA sequence reads TGTGCCAGCAGTGAAGAACTTTGGGGGGGAGTATGGGCCAACGTCCTGACTTTC. The V gene is TRBV2 and the J gene is TRBJ2-6; TRBD2 fits 7 bases in the junction. Looking up the germline V gene yields CDR1 SNHLY and CDR2 FYNNEI. V trim: 1 base; J trim: 5 bases; unmatched bases: 11. The CDR3 has 18 amino acids, counting the end cysteine and phenylalanine. The kept DNA is CDR3 alone, 54 bases in frame from the first base.